This T cell receptor (beta chain) emerged from a study of CD8 T cells in ankylosing spondylitis. Overall study results and limits: Seven to nine highly homologous variants made up a TCR beta motif, and this motif appeared characteristic of ankylosing spondylitis blood.

This CDR3 comprises 16 residues. CDR1 SGHRS and CDR2 YFSETQ come from the germline V gene. Trimming took off 0 bases at V and 3 bases at J, with 16 bases between the two ends. This clonotype was seen at least ten times. The antigen remains undetermined. TCRdb processed the 5' RACE reads anew with MiXCR; each CDR3 protein has one entry. The sample yields fewer than 250,000 distinct CDR3 sequences, roughly a tenth seen once. This sequence was found in a male donor with ankylosing spondylitis or in good health (not recorded which). The sequenced sample was blood, either unsorted or a sorted T cell fraction (not recorded which). V is TRBV5-1 and J is TRBJ2-7; D is possibly TRBD2 (7 bases). The CDR3 DNA is TGCGCCAGCAGCTTGGTTCGCGGGGGCCCCAACTACGAGCAGTACTTC. It yields the protein CASSLVRGGPNYEQYF.